This T cell receptor beta chain was identified during a study of blood T cell repertoires in COVID-19. Study-wide background: Italy, Spain and the United States were the sources of the convalescent and acute COVID-19 samples. The cDNA or gDNA used as material had been derived from T cells, B-cell-depleted T cells, or PBMCs.

As handled by the study authors: Amplification of reference gene primers was used by the study to estimate nucleated cell counts. Produced via immunoSEQ multiplex PCR; TCRdb's table is partial and in-frame only. Clone size and V and J calls were adopted from that table, with D and trimming inferred from the DNA. Of roughly 73,000 clones listed, about 88% are singletons. The CDR3 covers 16 residues. Germline V CDR1 and CDR2: SGDLS, YYNGEE. Trimming pared 4 bases from V and 9 bases from J, leaving 26 bases between. The origin of this receptor is a man in his 70s with active COVID-19. The sequenced sample consisted of peripheral blood. V gene TRBV9 combines with J gene TRBJ2-7; tentatively, D is TRBD1 (6 bases). The CDR3 DNA follows: TGTGCCAGCAGCCCTTACCAGGGGACGACCCCTACGGCGCAGTACTTC. As protein: CASSPYQGTTPTAQYF.